A selection of T cell receptor beta chains follows, all from one sample in a study of blood T cell repertoires in COVID-19. Assay: immunoSEQ multiplex PCR; the TCRdb copy retains only in-frame clones and omits some. The sample records hundreds of thousands of clones, around 88% being singletons. The sequenced sample consisted of peripheral blood. Receptor source: a woman aged 60-75 years with COVID-19, enrolled during active disease. Each CDR3 is given with its conserved first and last residue. A D gene is named only where the DNA matches it firmly. A clone size is listed for some rows: how often the clone was seen (once, few, many), or a class if it is expanded.

v_call	clone_size	j_call	d_call	cdr3_aa	cdr3_nt
TRBV29-1	-	TRBJ2-2	TRBD1	CSVARDRGTGELFF	TGCAGCGTTGCCCGGGACAGGGGAACCGGGGAGCTGTTTTTT
TRBV11-2	-	TRBJ2-7	-	CASSLDQGPYEQYF	TGTGCCAGCAGCTTAGACCAGGGGCCCTACGAGCAGTACTTC
TRBV7-9	-	TRBJ2-5	-	CASSFAFRGPETQYF	TGTGCCAGCAGCTTCGCTTTCAGGGGCCCGGAGACCCAGTACTTC
TRBV7-9	-	TRBJ1-1	TRBD1	CASSRQGGGTEAFF	TGTGCCAGCAGCCGCCAGGGGGGTGGCACTGAAGCTTTCTTT
TRBV11-3	-	TRBJ2-7	TRBD2	CASSLSTRTSGGPRSYEQYF	TGTGCCAGCAGCTTATCGACTCGGACTAGCGGGGGCCCTCGCTCCTACGAGCAGTACTTC
TRBV27	-	TRBJ1-1	TRBD1	CASSFSDRASTEAFF	TGTGCCAGCAGTTTCTCGGACAGGGCCAGCACTGAAGCTTTCTTT
TRBV24-1	-	TRBJ2-7	-	CATRHLRGRLSLSYEQYF	TGTGCCACCCGCCATTTGCGGGGGCGTTTATCATTGTCCTACGAGCAGTACTTC
TRBV7-2	-	TRBJ2-2	TRBD1	CASSQGQGNTGELFF	TGTGCCAGCAGCCAAGGACAGGGGAACACCGGGGAGCTGTTTTTT
TRBV11-2	-	TRBJ2-3	-	CASSLGGSTDTQYF	TGTGCCAGCAGCTTAGGGGGCAGCACAGATACGCAGTATTTT
TRBV5-1	-	TRBJ1-4	TRBD1	CASSLQGSREKLFF	TGCGCCAGCAGCTTACAGGGGAGTCGGGAAAAACTGTTTTTT
TRBV18	-	TRBJ1-3	TRBD1	CASSLDRSTGNTIYF	TGTGCCAGCTCACTGGACAGGTCGACTGGAAACACCATATATTTT
TRBV4-3	-	TRBJ2-7	-	CASSQERHVYEQYF	TGCGCCAGCAGCCAAGAGAGACACGTCTACGAGCAGTACTTC
TRBV4-2	-	TRBJ1-1	TRBD1	CASSQAQNRGRHTEAFF	TGTGCCAGCAGCCAGGCCCAAAACAGGGGGCGGCACACTGAAGCTTTCTTT
TRBV3-1/TRBV3-2	-	TRBJ1-6	-	CASSEEGSPPLHF	TGTGCCAGCAGCGAGGAGGGTTCTCCACCCCTCCACTTT
TRBV7-2	-	TRBJ1-5	TRBD1	CASSFQTGGGQPQHF	TGTGCCAGCAGCTTTCAGACAGGGGGCGGTCAGCCCCAGCATTTT
TRBV7-3	-	TRBJ2-4	-	CASSLGARGKNIQYF	TGTGCCAGCAGCTTAGGGGCCCGAGGCAAAAACATTCAGTACTTC
TRBV12-3/TRBV12-4	-	TRBJ1-1	-	CASSLLVNTEAFF	TGTGCCAGCAGTTTATTAGTGAACACTGAAGCTTTCTTT
TRBV5-8	-	TRBJ2-3	TRBD1	CASSLGDRGTDTQYF	TGTGCCAGCAGCTTGGGGGACAGGGGGACAGATACGCAGTATTTT
TRBV5-4	-	TRBJ2-5	-	CASSLAASSETQYF	TGTGCCAGCAGCTTGGCGGCTAGCTCGGAGACCCAGTACTTC
TRBV19	-	TRBJ2-7	TRBD2	CASKERGRSSYEQYF	TGTGCCAGTAAAGAGCGGGGGCGAAGCTCCTACGAGCAGTACTTC
TRBV7-9	-	TRBJ1-2	-	CASSLAPNYGYTF	TGTGCCAGCAGCTTAGCCCCAAACTATGGCTACACCTTC
TRBV10-2	-	TRBJ1-1	TRBD1	CASSRTGWYTEAFF	TGCGCCAGCAGTAGGACAGGGTGGTACACTGAAGCTTTCTTT
TRBV14	once	TRBJ2-7	TRBD1	CASSLTGVEQYF	TGTGCCAGCAGCCTGACAGGGGTCGAGCAGTACTTC
TRBV6-2/TRBV6-3	-	TRBJ1-5	TRBD1	CASSSPRGRLNQPQHF	TGTGCCAGCAGCTCCCCCAGGGGGCGTCTCAATCAGCCCCAGCATTTT
TRBV11-2	-	TRBJ1-1	-	CASSSQGLRAFF	TGTGCCAGCAGCTCGCAGGGGTTAAGGGCTTTCTTT
TRBV30	-	TRBJ1-3	-	CACERATGNTIYF	TGTGCCTGTGAGAGGGCTACTGGAAACACCATATATTTT
TRBV6-2/TRBV6-3	-	TRBJ2-7	-	CASSSWQGRYEQYF	TGTGCCAGCAGTTCTTGGCAGGGTCGGTACGAGCAGTACTTC
TRBV4-1	-	TRBJ1-1	-	CASSQAGRNTEAFF	TGCGCCAGCAGCCAAGCTGGCAGGAACACTGAAGCTTTCTTT
TRBV5-5	-	TRBJ2-1	TRBD2	CASSLGAGGHNEQFF	TGTGCCAGCAGCTTGGGAGCGGGGGGGCACAATGAGCAGTTCTTC
TRBV5-6	-	TRBJ2-1	TRBD1	CASSYGTGIVYNEQFF	TGTGCCAGCAGCTACGGGACAGGGATCGTGTACAATGAGCAGTTCTTC
TRBV10-3	-	TRBJ2-3	TRBD1	CAISGDRESTDTQYF	TGTGCCATCAGTGGAGACAGGGAAAGCACAGATACGCAGTATTTT
TRBV3-1/TRBV3-2	-	TRBJ2-7	-	CASSQTLPGTNYEQYF	TGTGCCAGCAGCCAGACACTCCCGGGAACAAACTACGAGCAGTACTTC
TRBV5-5	-	TRBJ1-2	-	CASSLTNYGYTF	TGTGCCAGCAGTCTTACTAACTATGGCTACACCTTC
TRBV2	-	TRBJ2-5	TRBD2	CASRVLAGAQETQYF	TGTGCCAGCAGAGTCCTAGCGGGGGCCCAAGAGACCCAGTACTTC
TRBV7-6	-	TRBJ2-3	TRBD2	CASSAGTSVGDTQYF	TGTGCCAGCAGCGCCGGGACTAGCGTGGGAGATACGCAGTATTTT
TRBV5-6	once	TRBJ1-2	TRBD1	CASSLGRGGLGYTF	TGTGCCAGCAGCCTAGGAAGAGGGGGCTTGGGCTACACCTTC
TRBV2	-	TRBJ1-5	-	CASSEPGYQPQHF	TGTGCCAGCAGTGAACCGGGGTATCAGCCCCAGCATTTT
TRBV3-1/TRBV3-2	-	TRBJ1-4	-	CASSPKGWATNEKLFF	TGTGCCAGCAGCCCCAAGGGGTGGGCCACTAATGAAAAACTGTTTTTT
TRBV7-2	-	TRBJ1-2	TRBD1	CASTLGGPYGYTF	TGTGCCAGCACCCTAGGGGGCCCCTATGGCTACACCTTC
TRBV19	once	TRBJ1-5	TRBD1	CASSIGQGVSQPQHF	TGTGCCAGTAGTATAGGACAGGGGGTCAGTCAGCCCCAGCATTTT
TRBV29-1	-	TRBJ1-2	TRBD1	CSVGPVHQGASGGYTF	TGCAGCGTCGGCCCGGTTCACCAGGGGGCGAGTGGTGGCTACACCTTC
TRBV7-2	-	TRBJ1-4	-	CASSFFVSEKLFF	TGTGCCAGCAGCTTTTTTGTTAGTGAAAAACTGTTTTTT
TRBV6-5	-	TRBJ1-1	-	CASSWTALTEAFF	TGTGCCAGCAGTTGGACAGCCCTCACTGAAGCTTTCTTT
TRBV5-1	once	TRBJ2-3	-	CASGPGVTDTQYF	TGCGCCAGCGGTCCGGGGGTCACAGATACGCAGTATTTT